Each of the 19 T cell receptor beta chains below was sequenced from the same sample in a study of identical twins (dated by TCRdb to about 2016). Library creation used 5' RACE. The listed sequencing device is Illumina HiSeq 2000. TCRdb reanalyzed the raw reads on its own, using fastp at Q25 for trimming and MiXCR for clone calling, and kept in-frame beta chains. Each CDR3 protein appears once, grouped with its most common genes and DNA. Here the sample has around 95,000 distinct CDR3 sequences; 5.9% occur a single time. The ten top clones hold about an eighth of the sample. Source material: memory T cells sorted from blood. The cell subset or site label on this specimen signifies: CD45RO+ enriched T cells. These receptors all stem from a woman in her forties or fifties in good health.

This clonotype showed up just a few times. The J gene is TRBJ2-5, the V gene TRBV6-4, with 7 bases lining up with TRBD2. The junction had 5 bases not matched to a gene; V was cut back by 3 bases and J by 1 base. The CDR3 extends over 15 amino acids. Germline lookup yields CDR1 MRHNA and CDR2 SNTAGT. The CDR3 loop reads CASSEGSGTQETQYF. CDR3 nucleotides: TGTGCCAGCAGTGAAGGAAGCGGGACCCAAGAGACCCAGTACTTC.

This clonotype has a count of ten or more. The chain couples TRBV5-1 to TRBJ1-2, with 8 bases identical to TRBD1. This CDR3 comprises 14 residues. V shed 4 bases, J shed 6 bases, and the junction held 8 bases outside the gene matches. Germline CDR1 reads SGHRS; CDR2 reads YFSETQ. In nucleotides, the CDR3 is TGCGCCAGCAGCCTGCAGGACAGGGTGGATGGCTACACCTTC. Translation: CASSLQDRVDGYTF.

About this clonotype: A much larger clone is a single base away; this may be a read error. The chain carries TRBV5-5 and TRBJ2-5; D possibly uses TRBD1 or TRBD2 (5 bases each). Germline values: CDR1 SGHKS, CDR2 YYEKEE (reference sequence). Trimming shortened V by 2 bases and J by 7 bases, and 15 bases separated the two germline ends. There are 14 residues in the CDR3. This CDR3 is CASSFQDSRVTQYF. In DNA, the CDR3 is TGTGCCAGCAGCTTTCAGGACTCCAGGGTGACCCAGTACTTC.

This clonotype was picked up many times. V is TRBV7-9 and J is TRBJ1-2, with a weak D call TRBD1 (6 bases). Per the germline V gene, CDR1 is SEHNR and CDR2 is FQNEAQ (reference sequence). V gave up 1 base and J gave up 4 bases, with 13 bases separating them. The CDR3 is made up of 15 amino acids. The CDR3 DNA follows: TGTGCCAGCAGCTTAGGACAACAGGGAATCTATGGCTACACCTTC. Encoded protein: CASSLGQQGIYGYTF.

In this sample, this clonotype turned up many times. The chain has TRBV12-3 or TRBV12-4 and TRBJ2-4, with TRBD2 identical over 15 bases. The CDR3 contains 19 residues. The V segment lost 5 bases and the J segment 0 bases; nucleotides outside the gene matches: 8. This CDR3 reads CASSQPGLAGGLAKNIQYF. CDR3 coding DNA: TGTGCCAGCAGTCAGCCGGGACTAGCGGGAGGTCTAGCCAAAAACATTCAGTACTTC.

This clonotype showed up just once. Just one base apart from a much larger clone, this may be a read error. V is TRBV4-2 and J is TRBJ2-1; D possibly corresponds to TRBD1 (6 bases). The CDR3 length is 16 residues. Deletions cut 1 base from V and 3 bases from J, with 13 bases between. CDR1 is LGHNA and CDR2 is YNFKEQ in the germline V gene. The CDR3 nucleotides are TGTGCCAGCAGCCAAGGGGGACAAGAGATCTACAATGAGCAGTTCTTC. This encodes CASSQGGQEIYNEQFF.

This clonotype has ten or more counts. V is TRBV20-1 and J is TRBJ2-7; 9 nucleotides line up with TRBD2. The V segment lost 0 bases and the J segment 3 bases; nucleotides outside the gene matches: 6. The CDR3 length is 15 residues. CDR1 and CDR2 (germline): DFQATT, SNEGSKA (reference sequence). This CDR3 reads CSARDRLAGHYEQYF. CDR3 in DNA: TGCAGTGCTAGAGATCGGCTAGCGGGGCACTACGAGCAGTACTTC.

At least ten counts were recorded for this clonotype. This chain uses TRBV5-1 with TRBJ1-1; unclear D gene. The CDR3 loop spans 15 amino acids. Trimming cost V 4 bases and J 4 bases, with 17 bases left between them. The germline CDR1 and CDR2 sequences are SGHRS and YFSETQ. The CDR3 DNA follows: TGCGCCAGCAGCGAACCCCTCTTGGTAGGCACTGAAGCTTTCTTT. Protein sequence: CASSEPLLVGTEAFF.

This clonotype was seen a handful of times. The chain links TRBV12-3 or TRBV12-4 to TRBJ2-3; D is perhaps TRBD1 (6 bases). V gave up 3 bases and J gave up 0 bases, with 10 bases separating them. This CDR3 contains 15 residues. CDR3 sequence reads: CASSFIGQSTDTQYF. CDR3 nucleotides: TGTGCCAGCAGTTTTATTGGACAGAGCACAGATACGCAGTATTTT.

This clonotype showed up many times. The gene calls are TRBV4-1 and TRBJ2-7; possibly TRBD2 for D (6 bases). The ends were cut back, 0 bases at V and 2 bases at J, with 11 bases in the middle. This CDR3 region has 15 residues. CDR1 MGHRA and CDR2 YSYEKL come from the germline V gene. CDR3 nucleotide sequence: TGCGCCAGCAGCCAAGATCTCGCGGGGACCTACGAGCAGTACTTC. Protein sequence: CASSQDLAGTYEQYF.

This clonotype was seen repeatedly, ten times or more. V usage is TRBV3-1 and J usage is TRBJ2-4; 7 bases fit TRBD1. The trim removed 5 bases at V and 1 base at J, leaving 5 bases unmatched. Germline V gene data show CDR1 as LGHDT and CDR2 as YNNKEL (reference sequence). This CDR3 is 15 amino acids long. CDR3: CASSARDSAKNIQYF. CDR3 in DNA: TGTGCCAGCAGCGCCCGGGACAGCGCCAAAAACATTCAGTACTTC.

This clonotype was picked up many times. The chain has TRBV9 and TRBJ2-7; D is undetermined. Germline V gene sequence: CDR1 SGDLS, CDR2 YYNGEE. With 1 base removed from V and 3 bases from J, the gap between germline ends came to 14 bases. CDR3 length equals 15 residues. The DNA for the CDR3 is TGTGCCAGCAGCGTATCGGAAGGCCCAAACTACGAGCAGTACTTC. It translates to CASSVSEGPNYEQYF.

This clonotype was detected ten times or more. V and J are TRBV9 and TRBJ2-5; 10 bases match TRBD2. The junction had 10 bases not matched to a gene; V was cut back by 4 bases and J by 7 bases. The germline CDR1 and CDR2 sequences are SGDLS and YYNGEE. The CDR3 loop spans 15 amino acids. The CDR3 region has the DNA TGTGCCAGCAGCCCAGCGGGAGGGAGGGGACGGACCCAGTACTTC. Its translation is CASSPAGGRGRTQYF.

This clonotype has at least ten counts. The V and J genes are TRBV6-5 and TRBJ2-3, with 7 bases that match TRBD1. The CDR3 runs 15 residues. V shed 6 bases, J shed 2 bases, and the junction held 8 bases outside the gene matches. The germline CDR1 and CDR2 sequences are MNHEY and SVGAGI. In nucleotides, the CDR3 is TGTGCCAGCAGGGGGCAGGGGGAATTCACAGATACGCAGTATTTT. Translation gives CASRGQGEFTDTQYF.

This clonotype was found many times. The chain has TRBV12-3 or TRBV12-4 and TRBJ2-2; no clear D. The CDR3 contains 14 residues. The V gene lost 2 bases and the J gene lost 10 bases, with 14 bases spanning the gap. CDR3 loop: CASSLLSNREELFF. Written as DNA, the CDR3 is TGTGCCAGCAGTTTACTTTCCAACAGAGAGGAGCTGTTTTTT.

Ten or more counts support this clonotype. The CDR3 loop reads CASSSPTTGVNYEQYF. In DNA, the CDR3 is TGTGCCAGCAGTTCCCCCACGACAGGGGTGAACTACGAGCAGTACTTC. V usage is TRBV6-6 and J usage is TRBJ2-7; 8 nucleotides agree with TRBD1. The germline V gene has CDR1 MNHNY and CDR2 SVGAGI (reference sequence). The length of the CDR3 is 16 residues. The J segment lost 3 bases and the V segment lost 4 bases, leaving 11 bases of the junction unmatched.

This clonotype came up many times. The chain links TRBV30 to TRBJ1-4, with D possibly matching TRBD1 (5 bases). The V gene lost 5 bases and the J gene lost 8 bases, with 9 bases spanning the gap. The CDR3 covers 11 residues. Germline CDR1 GTSNPN, CDR2 SVGIG (reference sequence). The CDR3, as DNA: TGTGCCTGGGACAGTGGCGAAAAACTGTTTTTT. It translates to CAWDSGEKLFF.

The chain couples TRBV2 to TRBJ1-1; D gene ambiguous. V lost 4 bases, J lost 11 bases, and 14 bases lay in between. The germline gives CDR1 SNHLY, CDR2 FYNNEI. The CDR3 loop spans 12 amino acids. CDR3 sequence reads: CASSAWSANAFF. CDR3 coding DNA: TGTGCCAGCAGTGCTTGGTCTGCTAACGCTTTCTTT.

This clonotype was observed at least ten times. CDR3 nucleotide sequence: TGCGCCAGCAGCTTGGAGCCAATCGGGACAGGGAACCAGCCCCAGCATTTT. Amino acid sequence: CASSLEPIGTGNQPQHF. J is TRBJ1-5 and V is TRBV5-1, with 9 bases identical to TRBD1. The CDR3 runs 17 residues. Trimming cost V 0 bases and J 7 bases; bases outside gene matches: 11. Looked up from germline, CDR1 is SGHRS and CDR2 is YFSETQ.